The clone carrying this TCR beta chain was recorded at least ten times. The sample belongs to a study of identical twins. Trimming took off 4 bases at V and 3 bases at J, with 12 bases between the two ends. This CDR3 spans 13 amino acids. Germline assignment: CDR1 SQVTM and CDR2 ANQGSEA. TCRdb ran MiXCR on the 5' RACE reads and lists one entry per CDR3 protein. The table lists just under 550,000 distinct CDR3 sequences, about 16% of them singletons. These sequences were also reported in another study, on yellow fever vaccine responses in identical twins.

V and J are TRBV29-1 and TRBJ2-5; perhaps TRBD2 as D (6 bases). The sample consisted of CD4+ T cells sorted from blood. This receptor was obtained from a woman aged 18-29 years in good health. Written as DNA, the CDR3 is TGCAGCGTTGCCGCCGGGAGAGAAGAGACCCAGTACTTC. Protein sequence: CSVAAGREETQYF.